This passage covers 14 T cell receptor beta chains from one sample sequenced in a study of tumor-infiltrating lymphocytes in primary liver carcinoma. The approximately 17-32 mg bulk tissue piece was not sorted before simultaneous RNA and DNA extraction. From roughly 0.5 ug total RNA, TCR beta cDNA was generated with a primer in the constant region. Three nested multiplex PCR rounds, a slightly modified ARM-PCR method, built the TCR beta libraries. TRBV1-TRBV30 forward primers and a C-beta reverse primer were used in the first two PCR rounds, which each ran for approximately 11 cycles. TCRdb reprocessed the multiplex PCR reads via MiXCR and lists one record per CDR3 protein. The profile shows about 54,000 distinct CDR3 sequences, about 73% of them singletons. Sequenced material: liver tumor tissue from sampling region 2. Subset in this sample: tumor region T2, inferior pole. The source is a man aged 35 to 55 with primary liver carcinoma and hepatitis B virus infection.

There are a few counts of this clonotype. This rearrangement joins TRBV10-3 to TRBJ2-1, with TRBD2 matching over 9 bases. This CDR3 comprises 19 residues. The germline V gene has CDR1 ENHRY and CDR2 SYGVKD. V shed 4 bases and J 9 bases; nucleotides not matched to a gene: 22. The CDR3 region has the DNA TGTGCCATCAGTGTCGATGGGACATTTAGCGGGAGTGAGGGTAGTGAGCAGTTCTTC. Translation: CAISVDGTFSGSEGSEQFF.

This clonotype was recorded many times. This sequence joins TRBV7-8 and TRBJ2-1, with 9 bases matching TRBD1. This CDR3 comprises 15 residues. J lost 4 bases, V lost 0 bases, and 1 base had no gene match. Germline loops: CDR1 SGHVS, CDR2 FQNEAQ. The CDR3 spells CASSLADRGYNEQFF. The DNA of the CDR3 is TGTGCCAGCAGCTTAGCCGACAGGGGGTACAATGAGCAGTTCTTC.

In the case of this clonotype: Germline and junction disagree at one end, which may indicate a read error. The V call is TRBV10-3, the J call TRBJ1-5, with no clear D. The V gene's germline CDR1 is ENHRY and CDR2 SYGVKD. This CDR3 is 13 amino acids long. In DNA form, the CDR3 reads TGTGCCATCAGTGTGGACGGCTATCAGCTCCAGCATTTT. Encoded protein: CAISVDGYQLQHF.

In regard to this clonotype: One junction end disagrees with the germline gene, perhaps due to a read error. V and J are TRBV7-8 and TRBJ2-5; maybe TRBD1 (7 bases). The CDR3 is 16 residues long. Germline V gene lookup returns CDR1 SGHVS and CDR2 FQNEAQ. The CDR3 is CASSPRRAGGQGTQYF. Here the CDR3 DNA reads TGTGCCAGCAGCCCCCGGAGAGCAGGGGGGCAAGGGACCCAGTACTTC.

CDR3 loop: CAGHGEEPGELFF. CDR3 nucleotide sequence: TGCGCCGGCCATGGAGAGGAACCTGGGGAGCTGTTTTTT. This sequence joins TRBV5-1 and TRBJ2-2; D remains unclear. Trimming stripped 10 bases from V and 8 bases from J, with 18 bases between. CDR1 and CDR2 from the germline V gene are SGHRS and YFSETQ. CDR3 length: 13 amino acids.

About this clonotype itself: The CDR3 end shows no conserved phenylalanine or tryptophan, and so a read error is likely. The DNA is omitted, as the CDR3 cannot be located on it reliably, and the CDR3 follows TCRdb's listing. The CDR3 loop reads CASSLGLAGEVDNEQFV. This chain joins TRBV11-1 and TRBJ2-1; the table's D call, TRBD2, was not checked against the DNA. Counting both end residues, the CDR3 totals 17 amino acids. Germline V gene data show CDR1 as SGHAT and CDR2 as FQDESV (reference sequence).

Notes on this clonotype: The CDR3 ends on some other residue instead of the conserved phenylalanine or tryptophan, so this is likely a read error. This chain links TRBV6-5 with TRBJ2-1, with D uncertain. The CDR3 covers 13 residues. Germline CDR1 and CDR2: MNHEY and SVGAGI. As DNA, the CDR3 is TGCGCCAGCAGCCCTGGTGGCCTTCGGGAGCAGTTCTAC. Its translation: CASSPGGLREQFY.

In regard to this clonotype: Relative to the germline gene, one junction end is altered; a read error may explain this. CDR3 sequence reads: CASSRQEERYF. For the CDR3, the DNA is TGTGCCAGCAGTAGACAGGAGGAGCGGTACTTC. V gene TRBV25-1 combines with J gene TRBJ2-7; perhaps TRBD1 as D (6 bases). CDR1 is MGHDK and CDR2 is SYGVNS in the germline V gene. The CDR3 has 11 residues.

As regards this clonotype: The junction and the germline gene differ at one end; a read error may be behind it. The chain links TRBV11-2 to TRBJ2-1; a possible D gene is TRBD2 (6 bases). The CDR3 is 15 amino acids. CDR1 and CDR2 from the germline V gene are SGHAT and FQNNGV. CDR3 residues: CTSSPEGNSYGEQLF. CDR3 in DNA: TGTACCAGCAGCCCGGAGGGCAACTCCTACGGTGAGCAGCTCTTC.

On this clonotype: Without the conserved terminal phenylalanine or tryptophan, this CDR3 likely stems from a read error. This chain connects TRBV14 to TRBJ2-1; 14 nucleotides agree with TRBD2. This CDR3 spans 16 amino acids. Germline-derived CDR1 and CDR2 are SGHDN and FVKESK. V lost 6 bases, J lost 8 bases, and 9 bases stayed unmatched. This CDR3 is CASSPPGLAGEYEQFS. The CDR3 coding sequence is TGTGCCAGCAGTCCTCCGGGACTAGCGGGAGAATATGAGCAGTTCTCC.

As to this clonotype: One end of the junction does not line up with germline, which may come from a read error. The chain combines TRBV28 with TRBJ2-2; tentative D call: TRBD2 (5 bases). This CDR3 has 16 residues. Per germline, CDR1 MDHEN and CDR2 SYDVKM. The CDR3 DNA follows: TGTGCCAGCAGTTCACATGGGCTGCCGAACACCGGGGAGCTGCTTTTT. The encoded protein is CASSSHGLPNTGELLF.

This clonotype has a single count. At one end the junction does not follow the germline gene, possibly because of a read error. The chain recombines TRBV18 with TRBJ2-1; TRBD2 aligns across 9 bases. Germline CDR1 reads KGHSH; CDR2 reads LQKENI. This CDR3 has 17 residues. CDR3 DNA: TGTGACAGCTCACTCATAGGTAGTGGGTTAGCGGGAGTCGAGCAGTTCTTC. Amino acids: CDSSLIGSGLAGVEQFF.

In the case of this clonotype: One end of the junction varies from germline; a read error may be responsible. The CDR3, as DNA: TGTGCCAACAGTGAGTCTCCGGGAACAGATACACAGTATTTT. Its protein is CANSESPGTDTQYF. The chain combines TRBV10-3 with TRBJ2-3; D is perhaps TRBD2 (5 bases). Germline V gives CDR1 ENHRY, CDR2 SYGVKD. CDR3 size: 14 residues.

This clonotype was counted ten times or more. V is TRBV29-1 and J is TRBJ1-2, with a possible D match to TRBD1 (6 bases). Trimming removed 7 bases at V and 4 bases at J, with 19 bases between. The CDR3 has 14 residues. Looked up from germline, CDR1 is SQVTM and CDR2 is ANQGSEA. The CDR3 reads CSDRPSGQTYGYTF. As DNA, the CDR3 is TGCAGCGACCGCCCATCGGGACAAACCTATGGCTACACCTTC.